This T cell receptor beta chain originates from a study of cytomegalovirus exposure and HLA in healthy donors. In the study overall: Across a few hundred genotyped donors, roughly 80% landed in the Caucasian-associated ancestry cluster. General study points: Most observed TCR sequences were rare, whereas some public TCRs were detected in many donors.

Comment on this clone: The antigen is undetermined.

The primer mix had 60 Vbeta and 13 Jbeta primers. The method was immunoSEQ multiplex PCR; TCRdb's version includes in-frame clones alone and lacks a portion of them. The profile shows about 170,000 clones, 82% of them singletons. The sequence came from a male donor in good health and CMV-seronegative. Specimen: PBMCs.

The DNA of the CDR3 is TGTGCCAGCAGCCCGAGCACAACAGGTTCTGAGCAGTTCTTC. Amino acids: CASSPSTTGSEQFF. V and J are TRBV7-7 and TRBJ2-1; a possible D gene is TRBD1 (5 bases). Looked up from germline, CDR1 is SSHAT and CDR2 is FNYEAQ (reference sequence). This CDR3 has 14 residues. V lost 5 bases, J lost 9 bases, and 17 bases lay in between.